This T cell receptor beta chain was recovered during a study of response to subunit inactivated influenza vaccine. TCRdb passed the RT-PCR reads through MiXCR, listing each CDR3 protein once. The sample lists about 780,000 distinct CDR3 sequences, about 18% occurring once. V was cut by 3 bases and J by 4 bases, with 7 bases left in between. CDR3 length equals 13 residues. This clonotype was picked up many times. V usage is TRBV12-3 or TRBV12-4 and J usage is TRBJ1-5; D is ambiguous. Sequences were derived from PBMCs from blood, sampled 5 to 6 days after vaccination. The receptor's source is a man aged 45-65 years who received an inactivated influenza vaccine. The DNA of the CDR3 is TGTGCCAGCAGTTTCAGTGAGAATCAGCCCCAGCATTTT. As protein: CASSFSENQPQHF.